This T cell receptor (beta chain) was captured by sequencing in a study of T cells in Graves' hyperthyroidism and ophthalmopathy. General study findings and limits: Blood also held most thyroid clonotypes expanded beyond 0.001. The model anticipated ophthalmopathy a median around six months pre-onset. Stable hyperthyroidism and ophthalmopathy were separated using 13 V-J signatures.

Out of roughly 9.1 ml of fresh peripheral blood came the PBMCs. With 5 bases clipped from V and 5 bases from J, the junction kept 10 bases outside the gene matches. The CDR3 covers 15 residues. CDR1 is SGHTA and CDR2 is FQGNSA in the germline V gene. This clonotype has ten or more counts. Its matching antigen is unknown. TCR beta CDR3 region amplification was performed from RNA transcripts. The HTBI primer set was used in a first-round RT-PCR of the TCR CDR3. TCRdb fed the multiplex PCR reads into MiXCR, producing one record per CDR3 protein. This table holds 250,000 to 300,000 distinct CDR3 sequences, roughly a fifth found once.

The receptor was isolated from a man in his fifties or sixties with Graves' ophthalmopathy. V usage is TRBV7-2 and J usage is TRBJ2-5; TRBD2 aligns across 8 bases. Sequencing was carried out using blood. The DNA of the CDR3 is TGTGCCAGCAGCCATAATTCGGGAGGGCAGGAGACCCAGTACTTC. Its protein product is CASSHNSGGQETQYF.